This entry lists 26 T cell receptor beta chains sequenced from one sample in a study of control samples from healthy donors and cancer patients. Using immunoSEQ multiplex PCR, the repertoire was profiled, and TCRdb retains in-frame clones only, with some absent. The table records about 140,000 clones, around 88% of them present only once. The sequenced material came from blood. All receptors derive from a man aged 18-30 years in good health.

This chain links TRBV5-4 with TRBJ2-1, with 10 bases lining up with TRBD2. After removal of 5 bases from V and 8 bases from J, the junction contained 7 bases not matched to a gene. Per the germline V gene, CDR1 is SGHNT and CDR2 is YYREEE (reference sequence). CDR3 length equals 14 residues. Written as DNA, the CDR3 is TGTGCCAGCAGTCCCAGCGGGGGGGAAGATGAGCAGTTCTTC. It yields the protein CASSPSGGEDEQFF.

V and J are TRBV27 and TRBJ2-1; TRBD2 matches at 12 bases. The V segment lost 4 bases and the J segment 0 bases; nucleotides outside the gene matches: 10. From germline, CDR1 is MNHEY and CDR2 SMNVEV (reference sequence). The CDR3 sequence is 19 residues long. The CDR3 DNA follows: TGTGCCAGCAGTTGGTCCCCTAGCGGGGGGGGGAGCTCCTACAATGAGCAGTTCTTC. Translating it yields CASSWSPSGGGSSYNEQFF.

This chain joins TRBV28 and TRBJ1-1; no firm D call. Trimming left V 2 bases short and J 6 bases short, with 4 bases between. CDR3 length: 11 amino acids. Germline V gene lookup returns CDR1 MDHEN and CDR2 SYDVKM. CDR3 region: CASSLRSEAFF. In DNA form, the CDR3 reads TGTGCCAGCAGTTTAAGGTCTGAAGCTTTCTTT.

This chain joins TRBV7-9 and TRBJ1-4; D gene unclear. V lost 1 base and J lost 2, with 2 bases in between. The germline V gene has CDR1 SEHNR and CDR2 FQNEAQ (reference sequence). CDR3 length: 13 residues. The CDR3 here is CASSLGTNEKLFF. CDR3 bases: TGTGCCAGCAGCTTAGGGACTAATGAAAAACTGTTTTTT.

The CDR3 here is CASSQNSGVWGDTQYF. For the CDR3, the DNA is TGCGCCAGCAGCCAGAATAGCGGGGTCTGGGGTGATACGCAGTATTTT. J is TRBJ2-3 and V is TRBV4-3; TRBD2 agrees at 8 bases. J gave up 6 bases and V 3 bases, and 11 bases lay outside the gene matches. CDR1 and CDR2 (germline): LGHNA, YSLEER. This CDR3 spans 16 amino acids.

This chain joins TRBV4-2 and TRBJ1-1; 8 bases agree with TRBD1. Germline-derived CDR1 and CDR2 are LGHNA and YNFKEQ. Trimming took 7 bases from V and 1 from J; bases not matched to a gene: 5. The CDR3 extends over 14 amino acids. CDR3 coding DNA: TGTGCCAGCACGTGGGGGACAGGGAACACTGAAGCTTTCTTT. Amino acids: CASTWGTGNTEAFF.

The V call is TRBV6-2 or TRBV6-3, the J call TRBJ2-3, with D possibly called TRBD1 or TRBD2 (5 bases each). Germline CDR1 and CDR2: MNHEY and SVGEGT. The CDR3 sequence is 14 residues long. V lost 5 bases to trimming and J lost 0 bases, with 9 bases between them. CDR3 region: CASSPGRSTDTQYF. The CDR3 coding sequence is TGTGCCAGCAGTCCGGGACGGAGCACAGATACGCAGTATTTT.

This clone was seen more than once but under ten times. This sequence joins TRBV7-8 and TRBJ1-6, with D hard to call. The CDR3 runs 14 residues. Germline CDR1 SGHVS, CDR2 FQNEAQ. V was cut by 7 bases and J by 7 bases, with 14 bases left in between. In nucleotides, the CDR3 is TGTGCCAGCAAGGATCAGTGGGGAAATTCACCCCTCCACTTT. Translated, it gives CASKDQWGNSPLHF.

This chain uses TRBV18 with TRBJ2-7; no firm D call. CDR1 KGHSH and CDR2 LQKENI come from the germline V gene. V was pared by 6 bases and J by 3 bases, with 9 bases between. The CDR3 extends over 12 amino acids. The DNA for the CDR3 is TGTGCCAGCTCTACGGACGGCTACGAGCAGTACTTC. Translation: CASSTDGYEQYF. Full variable domain (rest looked up from reference TRBV18 and TRBJ2-7): NAGVMQNPRHLVRRRGQEARLRCSPMKGHSHVYWYRQLPEEGLKFMVYLQKENIIDESGMPKERFSAEFPKEGPSILRIQQVVRGDSAAYFCASSTDGYEQYFGPGTRLTVT.

With regard to this clone: At the DNA level, this CDR3 is encoded by other sequences in the same sample as well. This chain links TRBV5-1 with TRBJ1-2; the D gene is possibly TRBD1 (5 bases). The CDR3 contains 14 residues. Per germline, CDR1 SGHRS and CDR2 YFSETQ. The V gene lost 1 base and the J gene lost 2 bases, with 9 bases spanning the gap. Here the CDR3 reads CASSLTGSNYGYTF. CDR3 nucleotides: TGCGCCAGCAGCTTGACAGGATCGAACTATGGCTACACCTTC. The full variable domain, in which reference TRBV5-1 and TRBJ1-2 provide the parts outside the CDR3, is KAGVTQTPRYLIKTRGQQVTLSCSPISGHRSVSWYQQTPGQGLQFLFEYFSETQRNKGNFPGRFSGRQFSNSRSEMNVSTLELGDSALYLCASSLTGSNYGYTFGSGTRLTVV.

This clone was seen a single time. The chain recombines TRBV15 with TRBJ1-4; 8 bases match TRBD1. Germline CDR1 reads LNHNV; CDR2 reads YYDKDF (reference sequence). V shed 1 base, J shed 5 bases, and the junction held 3 bases outside the gene matches. The CDR3 consists of 15 residues. The CDR3 DNA follows: TGTGCCACCAGCAGAGCCGGGACAGGAAATGAAAAACTGTTTTTT. Protein sequence: CATSRAGTGNEKLFF.

The rearrangement links TRBV11-2 to TRBJ1-4, with TRBD1 matching over 7 bases. CDR3 size: 13 residues. V was clipped by 3 bases and J by 7 bases; unmatched bases: 2. Germline assignment: CDR1 SGHAT and CDR2 FQNNGV. CDR3 coding DNA: TGTGCCAGCAGCTTGACAGGGAGTGAAAAACTGTTTTTT. Protein product: CASSLTGSEKLFF.

This CDR3 reads CSASQYYEQYF. The DNA for the CDR3 is TGCAGTGCTAGTCAGTACTACGAGCAGTACTTC. J is TRBJ2-7 and V is TRBV20-1; D gene ambiguous. The CDR3 is 11 amino acids. Germline values: CDR1 DFQATT, CDR2 SNEGSKA (reference sequence). V gave up 3 bases and J gave up 3 bases, with 6 bases separating them.

The V and J genes are TRBV3-1 (or the pseudogene TRBV3-2) and TRBJ1-2; D possibly corresponds to TRBD1 (5 bases). Trimming cost V 4 bases and J 5 bases, with 14 bases left between them. CDR3 length: 14 amino acids. The germline V gene encodes CDR1 LGHDT and CDR2 YNNKEL (reference sequence). CDR3 residues: CASSRGRGSYGYTF. CDR3 sequence (DNA): TGTGCCAGCAGCCGGGGCCGGGGGTCGTATGGCTACACCTTC.

This chain connects TRBV7-3 to TRBJ1-1; D possibly corresponds to TRBD1 (5 bases). V dropped 5 bases and J dropped 5 bases, with 12 bases sitting between them. CDR3 length: 13 amino acids. Germline V CDR1 and CDR2: SGHTA, FQGTGA. The CDR3 DNA reads as TGTGCCAGCAGCCCCGGGGGAGCTACTGAAGCTTTCTTT. This translates into CASSPGGATEAFF.

V usage is TRBV7-2 and J usage is TRBJ2-3, with 8 positions matching TRBD2. V was clipped by 1 base and J by 2 bases; unmatched bases: 11. This CDR3 spans 18 amino acids. Germline V gives CDR1 SGHTA, CDR2 FQGNSA. For the CDR3, the DNA is TGTGCCAGCAGCTTAGGACGCCCAGCGGGGGCCATCACAGATACGCAGTATTTT. This gives the protein CASSLGRPAGAITDTQYF.

This chain links TRBV28 with TRBJ1-5; tentatively, D is TRBD1 (6 bases). Trimming cost V 3 bases and J 5 bases, with 8 bases left between them. CDR3 length equals 13 residues. CDR1 and CDR2 from the germline V gene are MDHEN and SYDVKM. The CDR3 reads CASSFRGYQPQHF. Here the CDR3 DNA reads TGTGCCAGCAGTTTCAGGGGTTATCAGCCCCAGCATTTT.

CDR3 bases: TGTGCCAGCAGTACCGCGGGGGTATGGGGCTACACCTTC. This sequence encodes CASSTAGVWGYTF. This chain connects TRBV28 to TRBJ1-2; a possible D gene is TRBD1 (5 bases). The CDR3 runs to 13 residues. Per germline, CDR1 MDHEN and CDR2 SYDVKM. Trimming removed 5 bases from V and 8 bases from J, with 15 bases in between.

J is TRBJ2-1 and V is TRBV5-1; TRBD1 matches 10 bases. CDR1 SGHRS and CDR2 YFSETQ come from the germline V gene. The CDR3 consists of 17 residues. Unmatched junction bases numbered 11, after V lost 0 bases and J lost 8 bases. The CDR3 DNA reads as TGCGCCAGCAGCTTGGAAGAAGGGACAGGGGCGCCCTATGAGCAGTTCTTC. Protein: CASSLEEGTGAPYEQFF.

The chain links TRBV5-6 to TRBJ2-5; TRBD1 agrees at 7 bases. The J segment lost 2 bases and the V segment lost 0 bases, leaving 4 bases of the junction unmatched. The CDR3 loop spans 15 amino acids. In germline, CDR1 is SGHDT, CDR2 YYEEEE. The CDR3 nucleotides are TGTGCCAGCAGCTTGGACAGGGGACCTCAAGAGACCCAGTACTTC. Protein sequence: CASSLDRGPQETQYF.

V and J are TRBV2 and TRBJ2-7; 10 bases are shared with TRBD1. CDR1 is SNHLY, CDR2 FYNNEI, per germline. The CDR3 extends over 15 amino acids. The V and J ends lost 6 bases and 2 bases, in that order; junction bases with no gene match: 7. The chain's CDR3 is CASRARTGGAYEQYF. The CDR3 nucleotides read TGTGCCAGCAGAGCTCGGACAGGGGGAGCCTACGAGCAGTACTTC.

V and J are TRBV6-2 or TRBV6-3 and TRBJ1-1; D not certain. This CDR3 spans 14 amino acids. V lost 4 bases to trimming and J lost 10 bases, with 19 bases between them. Germline V gene sequence: CDR1 MNHEY, CDR2 SVGEGT. CDR3 DNA: TGTGCCAGCAGTTTACAAATCCACCGGGAGATAGCTTTCTTT. Protein: CASSLQIHREIAFF.

This clone has just a few counts. The V call is TRBV7-8, the J call TRBJ2-3, with D maybe TRBD2 (5 bases). The germline V gene has CDR1 SGHVS and CDR2 FQNEAQ. There are 18 residues in the CDR3. With 2 bases removed from V and 0 bases from J, the gap between germline ends came to 18 bases. The CDR3 DNA reads TGTGCCAGCAGCTTAATCCGCCATACTAGAATGAGCACAGATACGCAGTATTTT. Protein product: CASSLIRHTRMSTDTQYF.

V is TRBV5-5 and J is TRBJ1-1; D might be TRBD1 (5 bases). This CDR3 region has 16 residues. In germline, CDR1 is SGHKS, CDR2 YYEKEE (reference sequence). V lost 0 bases to trimming and J lost 3 bases, with 15 bases between them. The CDR3 spells CASSLEAGEIDTEAFF. CDR3 sequence (DNA): TGTGCCAGCAGCTTGGAGGCGGGGGAGATAGACACTGAAGCTTTCTTT. Using reference TRBV5-5 and TRBJ1-1 for the parts outside the CDR3, the full variable domain is DAGVTQSPTHLIKTRGQQVTLRCSPISGHKSVSWYQQVLGQGPQFIFQYYEKEERGRGNFPDRFSARQFPNYSSELNVNALLLGDSALYLCASSLEAGEIDTEAFFGQGTRLTVV.

The rearrangement links TRBV19 to TRBJ2-5; D is possibly TRBD2 (5 bases). V was trimmed by 4 bases and J by 4 bases, leaving 19 bases between them. Per the germline V gene, CDR1 is LNHDA and CDR2 is SQIVND (reference sequence). This CDR3 is 16 amino acids long. This CDR3 reads CASSSPGLAAGETQYF. The CDR3 DNA is TGTGCCAGTAGTAGCCCCGGACTGGCGGCGGGAGAGACCCAGTACTTC.

The rearrangement uses TRBV5-8 and TRBJ1-1; D remains ambiguous. This CDR3 comprises 16 residues. CDR1 is SGHTS, CDR2 YDEGEE, per germline. V shed 4 bases and J shed 1 base, with 17 bases lying between them. The CDR3 loop reads CASSVRPTRENTEAFF. In DNA form, the CDR3 reads TGTGCCAGCAGCGTCCGCCCGACAAGGGAGAACACTGAAGCTTTCTTT.